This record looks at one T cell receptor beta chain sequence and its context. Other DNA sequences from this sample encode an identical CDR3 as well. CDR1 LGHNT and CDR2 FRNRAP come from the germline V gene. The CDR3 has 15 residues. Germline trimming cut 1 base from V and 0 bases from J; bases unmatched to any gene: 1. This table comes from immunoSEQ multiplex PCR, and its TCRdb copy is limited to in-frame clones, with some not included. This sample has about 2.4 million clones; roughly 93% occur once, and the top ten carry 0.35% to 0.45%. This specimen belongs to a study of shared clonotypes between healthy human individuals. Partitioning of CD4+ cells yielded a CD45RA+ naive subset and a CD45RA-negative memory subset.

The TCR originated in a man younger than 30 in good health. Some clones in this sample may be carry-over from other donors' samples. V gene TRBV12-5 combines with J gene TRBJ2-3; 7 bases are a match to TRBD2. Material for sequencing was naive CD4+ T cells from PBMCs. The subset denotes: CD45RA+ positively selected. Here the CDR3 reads CASGLGSGSTDTQYF. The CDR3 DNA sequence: TGTGCTAGTGGTTTGGGTAGCGGGAGCACAGATACGCAGTATTTT.